The next 25 T cell receptor beta chains were all read from a single sample in a study of human T cells and chemical hapten exposure. The time point was: pre-sensitization, week 0. Treatment: therapeutic diphenylcyclopropenone sensitization with weekly scalp DPC. The study extracted total RNA from unfractionated whole blood. TCRdb reprocessed the RACE reads via MiXCR and lists one record per CDR3 protein. Here the sample spans over 50,000 distinct CDR3 sequences, roughly 9% being singletons. The source material was whole blood, sampled in connection with sensitization to the hapten diphenylcyclopropenone (DPC). These receptors were collected from a woman under 40 with alopecia areata. Some clones in this sample may be carry-over from other donors' samples.

The chain has TRBV5-1 and TRBJ2-6; D not certain. Germline-derived CDR1 and CDR2 are SGHRS and YFSETQ. Deletions cut 0 bases from V and 0 bases from J, with 4 bases between. The CDR3 is 15 amino acids. Written as DNA, the CDR3 is TGCGCCAGCAGCTTGGATATCTCTGGGGCCAACGTCCTGACTTTC. As protein: CASSLDISGANVLTF. The variable domain in full, with the rest retrieved from reference TRBV5-1 and TRBJ2-6, is KAGVTQTPRYLIKTRGQQVTLSCSPISGHRSVSWYQQTPGQGLQFLFEYFSETQRNKGNFPGRFSGRQFSNSRSEMNVSTLELGDSALYLCASSLDISGANVLTFGAGSRLTVL.

This clonotype was detected a few times. J is TRBJ2-3 and V is TRBV12-3 or TRBV12-4; tentatively, D is TRBD2 (6 bases). The CDR3 extends over 16 amino acids. V was shortened by 2 bases and J by 3 bases, with 15 bases between the two germline ends. The CDR3 protein is CASSLNGERATDTQYF. CDR3 DNA: TGTGCCAGCAGTTTAAACGGGGAGCGGGCGACAGATACGCAGTATTTT.

This clonotype was seen only a few times. This chain connects TRBV29-1 to TRBJ2-5; TRBD1 matches 10 bases. CDR3 length: 13 amino acids. Per germline, CDR1 SQVTM and CDR2 ANQGSEA. V shed 8 bases and J 5 bases; nucleotides not matched to a gene: 8. The CDR3 DNA reads as TGCAGCTGTCCGGACAGGGGGAAGGAGACCCAGTACTTC. Translating it yields CSCPDRGKETQYF.

This clonotype was detected a few times. V usage is TRBV5-1 and J usage is TRBJ2-3; 8 bases are shared with TRBD2. The germline gives CDR1 SGHRS, CDR2 YFSETQ. This CDR3 region has 18 residues. J lost 4 bases, V lost 4 bases, and 17 bases had no gene match. CDR3 nucleotides: TGCGCCAGCAGCACACACGAAGGACTAGCCCGTCAGGCAGATACGCAGTATTTT. Its translation is CASSTHEGLARQADTQYF.

There are many counts of this clonotype. J is TRBJ2-1 and V is TRBV20-1, with 9 bases that match TRBD2. CDR1 and CDR2 from the germline V gene are DFQATT and SNEGSKA (reference sequence). V was clipped by 3 bases and J by 8 bases; unmatched bases: 11. The CDR3 is made up of 15 amino acids. The CDR3 is CSASEVAGGIDEQFF. The CDR3 DNA follows: TGCAGTGCTAGCGAGGTGGCGGGGGGGATCGATGAGCAGTTCTTC.

There are a few counts of this clonotype. The V and J genes are TRBV20-1 and TRBJ2-7; 7 bases map to TRBD1. This CDR3 region has 13 residues. Germline loops: CDR1 DFQATT, CDR2 SNEGSKA (reference sequence). The J segment lost 3 bases and the V segment lost 3 bases, leaving 5 bases of the junction unmatched. In DNA, the CDR3 is TGCAGTGCTAGGGGGGACAGAGACTACGAGCAGTACTTC. It specifies CSARGDRDYEQYF.

This clonotype was seen only a few times. The chain combines TRBV20-1 with TRBJ2-5; TRBD1 might be the D (5 bases). The CDR3 is 13 residues long. V gave up 5 bases and J gave up 2 bases, with 12 bases separating them. CDR1 is DFQATT, CDR2 SNEGSKA, per germline (reference sequence). The CDR3 region has the DNA TGCAGTGCTCCCGTGACAGCACAAGAGACCCAGTACTTC. It encodes CSAPVTAQETQYF.

At least ten counts were recorded for this clonotype. The chain's CDR3 is CASSIPGTGYTGELFF. The CDR3 DNA follows: TGTGCCAGCAGCATACCCGGGACAGGGTACACCGGGGAGCTGTTTTTT. The rearrangement joins TRBV7-2 to TRBJ2-2; 9 bases are a match to TRBD1. The CDR3 sequence is 16 residues long. Trimming at V came to 5 bases and at J to 3 bases, leaving 7 bases not matched to a gene. Per the germline V gene, CDR1 is SGHTA and CDR2 is FQGNSA.

This clonotype was detected only a few times. The chain is built from TRBV6-2 or TRBV6-3 and TRBJ2-7, with TRBD2 matching over 11 bases. V lost 7 bases, J lost 7 bases, and 9 bases stayed unmatched. This CDR3 contains 14 residues. CDR1 MNHEY and CDR2 SVGEGT come from the germline V gene. The CDR3 here is CASTKGLAAGEQYF. The DNA for the CDR3 is TGTGCCAGCACCAAGGGACTAGCGGCCGGGGAGCAGTACTTC.

This clonotype was counted at least ten times. The chain recombines TRBV12-3 or TRBV12-4 with TRBJ2-3, with D perhaps assigned TRBD1 or TRBD2 (5 bases each). Trimming took 5 bases from V and 8 from J, leaving 11 bases between them. This CDR3 has 12 residues. CDR3 coding DNA: TGTGCCAGCAGTCTGGGACCCACTACGCAGTATTTT. Encoded protein: CASSLGPTTQYF.

This clonotype was recorded at least ten times. The rearrangement links TRBV29-1 to TRBJ2-3; possible D gene TRBD2, 5 bases. The germline CDR1 and CDR2 sequences are SQVTM and ANQGSEA. V lost 1 base and J lost 5, with 7 bases in between. The CDR3 loop spans 12 amino acids. The CDR3 DNA sequence: TGCAGCGTTGAAGTGGGGAGAGATACGCAGTATTTT. The encoded protein is CSVEVGRDTQYF.

At least ten counts were recorded for this clonotype. The J gene is TRBJ2-3, the V gene TRBV29-1; D perhaps matches TRBD1 (6 bases). The germline V gene encodes CDR1 SQVTM and CDR2 ANQGSEA. There are 14 residues in the CDR3. Trimming stripped 6 bases from V and 1 base from J, with 14 bases between. The CDR3 reads CSVPQGMGTDTQYF. As DNA, the CDR3 is TGCAGCGTCCCACAGGGAATGGGCACAGATACGCAGTATTTT.

This clonotype appeared a few times. The chain employs TRBV29-1 and TRBJ2-5; the match to TRBD1 covers 9 bases. This CDR3 has 15 residues. The V and J ends lost 3 bases and 10 bases, in that order; junction bases with no gene match: 15. The germline V gene encodes CDR1 SQVTM and CDR2 ANQGSEA. The CDR3 here is CSVDLGQGFTLIQYF. The CDR3, as DNA: TGCAGCGTTGATCTAGGACAGGGGTTCACCCTGATCCAGTACTTC.

The chain links TRBV5-1 to TRBJ2-1; 7 nucleotides agree with TRBD1. The trim removed 5 bases at V and 7 bases at J, leaving 9 bases unmatched. Germline CDR1 SGHRS, CDR2 YFSETQ. The CDR3 sequence is 14 residues long. Here the CDR3 reads CASSGDSLVNEQFF. DNA of the CDR3: TGCGCCAGCAGTGGGGACAGTTTGGTAAATGAGCAGTTCTTC.

This clonotype has only a few counts. The chain uses TRBV4-3 and TRBJ2-7, with a possible D match to TRBD2 (7 bases). The germline V gene encodes CDR1 LGHNA and CDR2 YSLEER. The V end was cut by 0 bases, the J end by 7 bases, with 16 bases between. The CDR3 length is 15 residues. CDR3 residues: CASSQDTAGAGEQYF. As DNA, the CDR3 is TGCGCCAGCAGCCAAGACACCGCGGGGGCGGGGGAGCAGTACTTC.

The chain links TRBV10-3 to TRBJ2-7, with D perhaps matching TRBD2 (7 bases). V was pared by 0 bases and J by 4 bases, with 13 bases between. Germline V gene sequence: CDR1 ENHRY, CDR2 SYGVKD. The CDR3 has 15 amino acids. The CDR3 DNA reads as TGTGCCATCAGTGAGTCGGAGGGGGGGTTGTACGAGCAGTACTTC. Protein sequence: CAISESEGGLYEQYF.

This clonotype was detected only a few times. J is TRBJ1-6 and V is TRBV11-2; TRBD1 is a possible D gene (6 bases). Trimming removed 5 bases at V and 0 bases at J, with 11 bases between. CDR3 size: 16 residues. The germline gives CDR1 SGHAT, CDR2 FQNNGV. The CDR3 is CASSGGSSSYNSPLHF. Written as DNA, the CDR3 is TGTGCCAGCAGCGGGGGCTCCAGCTCCTATAATTCACCCCTCCACTTT.

The genes are TRBV7-8 and TRBJ2-3; no clear D. The germline V and J ends were trimmed by 3 bases and 4 bases, with 8 bases remaining between them. The CDR3 spans 13 residues. Germline V gene data show CDR1 as SGHVS and CDR2 as FQNEAQ. The CDR3 sequence: CASSLQLSDTQYF. The CDR3, as DNA: TGTGCCAGCAGCTTGCAACTGTCAGATACGCAGTATTTT.

The sample holds many counts of this clonotype. The chain recombines TRBV28 with TRBJ2-7; D gene uncertain. The V end lost 4 bases, the J end lost 1 base, and 17 bases lay between the germline ends. This CDR3 is 16 amino acids long. From germline, CDR1 is MDHEN and CDR2 SYDVKM. The CDR3 region has the DNA TGTGCCAGCAGTTCCCCGTTTGGGCCCGCATCCTACGAGCAGTACTTC. This gives the protein CASSSPFGPASYEQYF.

This clonotype was seen repeatedly, ten times or more. V usage is TRBV6-1 and J usage is TRBJ1-5; D not certain. This CDR3 contains 14 residues. The germline V gene encodes CDR1 MNHNS and CDR2 SASEGT. The V and J ends lost 3 bases and 0 bases respectively, with 6 bases between them. The CDR3 coding sequence is TGTGCCAGCAGTGAGGGGAATAGCAATCAGCCCCAGCATTTT. Its translation: CASSEGNSNQPQHF.

In its sample, this clonotype was seen a few times. The gene calls are TRBV6-2 or TRBV6-3 and TRBJ1-5; D is unresolved. Germline V gene sequence: CDR1 MNHEY, CDR2 SVGEGT. The CDR3 spans 16 residues. V lost 6 bases and J lost 0, with 15 bases in between. The CDR3 DNA reads TGTGCCAGCAGCCCCAACGTCGAGTATAGCAATCAGCCCCAGCATTTT. Translation: CASSPNVEYSNQPQHF.

This clonotype has a count of ten or more. The rearrangement joins TRBV28 to TRBJ1-4, with TRBD1 matching 10 bases. Germline V gene sequence: CDR1 MDHEN, CDR2 SYDVKM. The CDR3 contains 18 residues. Losses at the gene ends were 6 bases for V and 4 bases for J; bases not matched to a gene: 14. The CDR3 DNA follows: TGTGCCAGCAGCCTGGGAGGGACAGGGGTCGTTGGTAATGAAAAACTGTTTTTT. It translates to CASSLGGTGVVGNEKLFF.

This clonotype was observed a few times. The chain recombines TRBV4-1 with TRBJ2-1, with 8 bases that match TRBD1. The CDR3 extends over 17 amino acids. V dropped 3 bases and J dropped 0; count of bases not matched to a gene: 7. CDR1 is MGHRA and CDR2 is YSYEKL in the germline V gene. The CDR3 DNA is TGCGCCAGCAGCCAGGGCCAGGGGGCGAGCTCCTACAATGAGCAGTTCTTC. Amino acid sequence: CASSQGQGASSYNEQFF.

The chain uses TRBV5-4 and TRBJ2-7, with 10 positions matching TRBD1. Germline V lookup: CDR1 SGHNT, CDR2 YYREEE (reference sequence). J gave up 6 bases and V 3 bases, and 6 bases lay outside the gene matches. The CDR3 spans 14 residues. CDR3: CASSWGRDRGEQYF. The CDR3 nucleotides read TGTGCCAGCAGCTGGGGCCGGGACAGGGGCGAGCAGTACTTC.

V and J are TRBV6-2 or TRBV6-3 and TRBJ1-1; no definite D call. The CDR3 spans 12 residues. V shed 5 bases and J shed 7 bases, with 11 bases lying between them. Germline V lookup: CDR1 MNHEY, CDR2 SVGEGT. The CDR3 DNA reads as TGTGCCAGCAGTACACCATCACGTGAAGCTTTCTTT. Protein product: CASSTPSREAFF.